The sequence of this T cell receptor beta chain was determined in a study of response to subunit inactivated influenza vaccine. Study-level results: The study's authors posited that every seasonal influenza vaccination enlists few new T cells.

Trimming removed 3 bases from V and 6 bases from J; junction bases left unmatched: 10. The CDR3 runs 14 residues. Germline V gene sequence: CDR1 DFQATT, CDR2 SNEGSKA (reference sequence). In the case of this clonotype: The antigen remains undetermined.

TCRdb re-analysed the RT-PCR reads in MiXCR, keeping a single row per CDR3 protein. The repertoire holds about 780,000 distinct CDR3 sequences, with roughly 18% as singletons. The chain has TRBV20-1 and TRBJ1-2; 7 bases align to TRBD1. Sequenced here: PBMCs from blood, sampled 5 days after vaccination. The receptor's source is a man aged 45-65 years who received an inactivated influenza vaccine. As DNA, the CDR3 is TGCAGTGCTAGGGGACAGACGGATCAAAATGGCTACACCTTC. Translating it yields CSARGQTDQNGYTF.